Each of the 23 T cell receptor beta chains below was sequenced from the same sample in a study of T cell repertoires and Cas9 in healthy adults. Generated by immunoSEQ multiplex PCR, the TCRdb table keeps only in-frame clones and is missing some. The sample yields about 20,000 clones, about 89% seen once. Sequenced input: CD4+ effector T cells (CD127+, CD25-, CD137-, CD154-) from PBMCs; culture status not recorded. These TCRs come from a human donor in good health.

The chain couples TRBV4-2 to TRBJ1-4; D gene uncertain. The V gene lost 4 bases and the J gene lost 1 base, with 10 bases spanning the gap. The germline CDR1 and CDR2 sequences are LGHNA and YNFKEQ. This CDR3 is 15 amino acids long. The CDR3 DNA reads TGTGCCAGCAGCCTCTCCCGGGGAACTAATGAAAAACTGTTTTTT. This sequence encodes CASSLSRGTNEKLFF.

For this clone: One end of the junction is discordant with germline, which a read error may explain. The chain recombines TRBV6-1 with TRBJ1-2, with D perhaps matching TRBD1 (6 bases). The germline V gene has CDR1 MNHNS and CDR2 SASEGT. This CDR3 region has 16 residues. The CDR3 DNA follows: TGTGCCAGCAGTGACGACGACAGGCGATCCCATTATGACTACACCTTC. As protein: CASSDDDRRSHYDYTF.

The V call is TRBV7-8, the J call TRBJ2-7, with TRBD1 matching 7 bases. V trimming: 1 base; J trimming: 5 bases; junction bases outside the gene matches: 5. This CDR3 has 14 residues. Germline CDR1 is SGHVS and CDR2 is FQNEAQ. The chain's CDR3 is CASSLGTGVNEQYF. The CDR3 DNA follows: TGTGCCAGCAGCTTAGGAACAGGGGTCAACGAGCAGTACTTC. The complete variable domain, with remaining parts taken from reference TRBV7-8 and TRBJ2-7, reads GAGVSQSPRYKVAKRGQDVALRCDPISGHVSLFWYQQALGQGPEFLTYFQNEAQLDKSGLPSDRFFAERPEGSVSTLKIQRTQQEDSAVYLCASSLGTGVNEQYFGPGTRLTVT.

This sequence joins TRBV28 and TRBJ1-1; D is undetermined. Germline CDR1 and CDR2: MDHEN and SYDVKM. V was trimmed by 6 bases and J by 0 bases, leaving 14 bases between them. The CDR3 runs 15 residues. CDR3 in DNA: TGTGCCAGCAGATACGGGCGAGAAATGAACACTGAAGCTTTCTTT. Protein product: CASRYGREMNTEAFF.

The chain combines TRBV7-6 with TRBJ1-1; D unclear. Trimming took off 1 base at V and 6 bases at J, with 18 bases between the two ends. Germline values: CDR1 SGHVS, CDR2 FNYEAQ. This CDR3 is built from 16 residues. CDR3 amino acids: CASSLEGSIRRAEAFF. The CDR3 DNA reads as TGTGCCAGCAGCTTAGAAGGCAGCATCAGACGGGCTGAAGCTTTCTTT.

This clone was observed once. This chain links TRBV18 with TRBJ1-1; D gene ambiguous. The ends were cut back, 6 bases at V and 0 bases at J, with 8 bases in the middle. The CDR3 is 13 residues long. Per the germline V gene, CDR1 is KGHSH and CDR2 is LQKENI. The CDR3 region has the DNA TGTGCCAGCTCTCTCGGATTGAACACTGAAGCTTTCTTT. Translated, it gives CASSLGLNTEAFF.

The V gene is TRBV9, the J gene TRBJ2-5; D possibly corresponds to TRBD1 (5 bases). Germline CDR1 is SGDLS and CDR2 is YYNGEE. V gave up 0 bases and J gave up 2 bases, with 5 bases separating them. This CDR3 region has 13 residues. CDR3 in amino acids: CASSVGTQETQYF. CDR3 coding DNA: TGTGCCAGCAGCGTAGGGACACAAGAGACCCAGTACTTC.

This chain uses TRBV6-4 with TRBJ1-1, with D unresolved. Germline loops: CDR1 MRHNA, CDR2 SNTAGT. The CDR3 is 13 amino acids. Trimming took off 3 bases at V and 0 bases at J, with 5 bases between the two ends. CDR3 sequence: CASSERVNTEAFF. The CDR3 DNA sequence: TGTGCCAGCAGTGAGAGGGTGAACACTGAAGCTTTCTTT.

The rearrangement joins TRBV6-1 to TRBJ2-5; D possibly matches TRBD1 or TRBD2 (5 bases each). The J call may not be correct, given that the DNA end is closer to TRBJ2-7. The CDR3 sequence is 14 residues long. Per the germline V gene, CDR1 is MNHNS and CDR2 is SASEGT. CDR3 sequence reads: CASRRDGSSYEQYF. CDR3 sequence (DNA): TGTGCCAGCAGACGGGACGGTAGCTCCTACGAGCAGTACTTC.

V gene TRBV4-3 combines with J gene TRBJ1-2, with D hard to call. Germline-derived CDR1 and CDR2 are LGHNA and YSLEER. Trimming took off 1 base at V and 2 bases at J, with 5 bases between the two ends. The CDR3 length is 13 residues. The CDR3 DNA follows: TGCGCCAGCAGCCAAGCGGGAAACTATGGCTACACCTTC. The encoded protein is CASSQAGNYGYTF.

The chain uses TRBV25-1 and TRBJ1-2; weak D call: TRBD1 (6 bases). Per the germline V gene, CDR1 is MGHDK and CDR2 is SYGVNS. The CDR3 runs 14 residues. With 0 bases removed from V and 8 bases from J, the gap between germline ends came to 13 bases. CDR3 sequence (DNA): TGTGCCAGCAGTGAATATGCAGCAGGGGAAGGCTACACCTTC. It translates to CASSEYAAGEGYTF.

V and J are TRBV5-4 and TRBJ2-1; D unresolved. From germline, CDR1 is SGHNT and CDR2 YYREEE (reference sequence). Trimming stripped 0 bases from V and 5 bases from J, with 12 bases between. The CDR3 runs to 15 residues. The CDR3 sequence: CASSLARELNNEQFF. The DNA of the CDR3 is TGTGCCAGCAGCTTGGCAAGGGAACTTAACAATGAGCAGTTCTTC.

This chain uses TRBV10-3 with TRBJ1-1; D ambiguous. Trimming pared 4 bases from V and 8 bases from J, leaving 11 bases between. Per the germline V gene, CDR1 is ENHRY and CDR2 is SYGVKD. This CDR3 is built from 12 residues. CDR3 DNA: TGTGCCATCAGTGGGAGGGATCCCGAAGCTTTCTTT. Amino acids: CAISGRDPEAFF.

This chain uses TRBV7-9 with TRBJ2-7; D could derive from TRBD1 or TRBD2 (7 bases each). The CDR3 contains 16 residues. Trimming took off 4 bases at V and 6 bases at J, with 22 bases between the two ends. From germline, CDR1 is SEHNR and CDR2 FQNEAQ (reference sequence). CDR3 residues: CASSSPGGGGQTEQYF. The CDR3 coding sequence is TGTGCCAGCAGCTCACCCGGGGGAGGGGGCCAGACCGAGCAGTACTTC.

The gene calls are TRBV2 and TRBJ2-5; D is uncertain. The V end lost 5 bases, the J end lost 1 base, and 5 bases lay between the germline ends. The CDR3 extends over 12 amino acids. Germline values: CDR1 SNHLY, CDR2 FYNNEI. CDR3 DNA sequence: TGTGCCAGCAGTAAGGCCCAAGAGACCCAGTACTTC. It specifies CASSKAQETQYF.

This clone was detected once. The chain uses TRBV6-5 and TRBJ2-5; 7 bases line up with TRBD2. Unmatched junction bases numbered 7, after V lost 5 bases and J lost 4 bases. The CDR3 is 14 residues long. Germline-derived CDR1 and CDR2 are MNHEY and SVGAGI. In nucleotides, the CDR3 is TGTGCCAGCAGTCGCGGGAGCGGACGAGAGACCCAGTACTTC. Amino acid sequence: CASSRGSGRETQYF.

The J gene is TRBJ1-5, the V gene TRBV10-3; 8 bases match TRBD1. The CDR3 runs to 17 residues. The junction had 6 bases not matched to a gene; V was cut back by 0 bases and J by 2 bases. The germline V gene encodes CDR1 ENHRY and CDR2 SYGVKD. The CDR3 is CAISESKGQGGNQPQHF. Here the CDR3 DNA reads TGTGCCATCAGTGAGTCTAAAGGACAGGGAGGCAATCAGCCCCAGCATTTT.

V and J are TRBV28 and TRBJ1-1; D unresolved. CDR1 and CDR2 from the germline V gene are MDHEN and SYDVKM. V was cut by 6 bases and J by 8 bases, with 10 bases left in between. The CDR3 extends over 11 amino acids. CDR3 residues: CASSRTGEAFF. The CDR3 coding sequence is TGTGCCAGCAGCCGGACCGGCGAAGCTTTCTTT.

The V call is TRBV5-1, the J call TRBJ2-2, with D hard to call. The CDR3 contains 15 residues. Deletions cut 6 bases from V and 5 bases from J, with 17 bases between. From germline, CDR1 is SGHRS and CDR2 YFSETQ. As DNA, the CDR3 is TGCGCCAGCACCCCGTTAGGAGTTACTACCGGGGAGCTGTTTTTT. It translates to CASTPLGVTTGELFF. The whole variable domain, remainder taken from reference TRBV5-1 and TRBJ2-2, is KAGVTQTPRYLIKTRGQQVTLSCSPISGHRSVSWYQQTPGQGLQFLFEYFSETQRNKGNFPGRFSGRQFSNSRSEMNVSTLELGDSALYLCASTPLGVTTGELFFGEGSRLTVL.

V is TRBV19 and J is TRBJ2-2; 8 nucleotides match TRBD1. Germline assignment: CDR1 LNHDA and CDR2 SQIVND (reference sequence). The V gene end was trimmed by 5 bases and the J gene end by 5 bases; junction bases not matched to a gene: 10. The CDR3 runs 16 residues. The DNA of the CDR3 is TGTGCCAGTAGTGTCCTACCGGGACAGGTGACCGGGGAGCTGTTTTTT. Translation gives CASSVLPGQVTGELFF. The full variable domain, with the rest looked up from reference TRBV19 and TRBJ2-2, is DGGITQSPKYLFRKEGQNVTLSCEQNLNHDAMYWYRQDPGQGLRLIYYSQIVNDFQKGDIAEGYSVSREKKESFPLTVTSAQKNPTAFYLCASSVLPGQVTGELFFGEGSRLTVL.

The rearrangement joins TRBV18 to TRBJ1-1; the D is unclear. Germline lookup yields CDR1 KGHSH and CDR2 LQKENI. The CDR3 loop spans 13 amino acids. Between the trimmed V and J ends, which lost 6 bases and 1 base, there was a span of 9 bases. The CDR3 spells CASSTTQNTEAFF. The CDR3 coding sequence is TGTGCCAGCTCTACCACGCAGAACACTGAAGCTTTCTTT.

The CDR3 bases are TGTGCCAGCATAGGGACAGGCCACCTCTATGGCTACACCTTC. Protein product: CASIGTGHLYGYTF. V gene TRBV6-6 combines with J gene TRBJ1-2, with 8 bases fitting TRBD1. The CDR3 sequence is 14 residues long. The J segment lost 4 bases and the V segment lost 7 bases, leaving 8 bases of the junction unmatched. Germline assignment: CDR1 MNHNY and CDR2 SVGAGI (reference sequence).

This clone has just one count. The chain is built from TRBV6-1 and TRBJ1-1, with D unresolved. The CDR3 has 15 amino acids. From germline, CDR1 is MNHNS and CDR2 SASEGT. V was pared by 2 bases and J by 0 bases, with 10 bases between. DNA for the CDR3: TGTGCCAGCAGTGAAAGGGCAGGCCTGAACACTGAAGCTTTCTTT. It is translated as CASSERAGLNTEAFF.